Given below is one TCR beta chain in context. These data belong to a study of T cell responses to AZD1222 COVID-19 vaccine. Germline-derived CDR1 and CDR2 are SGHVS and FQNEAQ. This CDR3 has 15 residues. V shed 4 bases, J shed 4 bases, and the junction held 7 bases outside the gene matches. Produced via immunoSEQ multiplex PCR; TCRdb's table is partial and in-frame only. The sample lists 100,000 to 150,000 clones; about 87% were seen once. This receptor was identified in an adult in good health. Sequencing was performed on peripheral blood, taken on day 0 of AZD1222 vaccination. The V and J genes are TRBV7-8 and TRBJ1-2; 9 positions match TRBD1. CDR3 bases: TGTGCCAGCAGCTACGTACAGGGGGCGAGCTATGGCTACACCTTC. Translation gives CASSYVQGASYGYTF.